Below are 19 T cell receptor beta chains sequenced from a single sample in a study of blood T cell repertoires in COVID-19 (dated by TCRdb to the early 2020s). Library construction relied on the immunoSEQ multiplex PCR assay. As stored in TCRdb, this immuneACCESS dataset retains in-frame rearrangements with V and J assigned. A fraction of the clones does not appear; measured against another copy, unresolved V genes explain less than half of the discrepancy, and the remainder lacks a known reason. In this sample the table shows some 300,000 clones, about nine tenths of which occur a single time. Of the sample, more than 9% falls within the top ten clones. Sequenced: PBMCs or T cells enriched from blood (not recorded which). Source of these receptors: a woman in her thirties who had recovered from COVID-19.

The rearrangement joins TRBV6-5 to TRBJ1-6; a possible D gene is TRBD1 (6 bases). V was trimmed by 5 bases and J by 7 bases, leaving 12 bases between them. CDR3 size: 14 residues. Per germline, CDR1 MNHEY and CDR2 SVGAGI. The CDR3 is CASSITGSNSPLHF. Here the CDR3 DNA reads TGTGCCAGCAGTATTACAGGGTCGAATTCACCCCTCCACTTT.

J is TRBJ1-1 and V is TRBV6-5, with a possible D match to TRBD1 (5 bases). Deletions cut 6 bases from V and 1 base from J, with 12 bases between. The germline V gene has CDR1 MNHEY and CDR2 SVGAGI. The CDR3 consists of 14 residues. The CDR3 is CASSPAQENTEAFF. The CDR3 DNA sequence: TGTGCCAGCAGCCCCGCACAGGAGAACACTGAAGCTTTCTTT.

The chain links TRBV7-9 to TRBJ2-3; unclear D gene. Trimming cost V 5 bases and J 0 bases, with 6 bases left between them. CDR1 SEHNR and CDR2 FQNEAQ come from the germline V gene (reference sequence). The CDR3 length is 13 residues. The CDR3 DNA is TGTGCCAGCAGCATCCCTAGCACAGATACGCAGTATTTT. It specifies CASSIPSTDTQYF.

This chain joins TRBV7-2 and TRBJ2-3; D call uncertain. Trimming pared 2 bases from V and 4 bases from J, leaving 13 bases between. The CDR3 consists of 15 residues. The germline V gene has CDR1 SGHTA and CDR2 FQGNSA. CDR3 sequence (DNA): TGTGCCAGCAGCTTACGTCCCGACCTAGCAGATACGCAGTATTTT. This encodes CASSLRPDLADTQYF.

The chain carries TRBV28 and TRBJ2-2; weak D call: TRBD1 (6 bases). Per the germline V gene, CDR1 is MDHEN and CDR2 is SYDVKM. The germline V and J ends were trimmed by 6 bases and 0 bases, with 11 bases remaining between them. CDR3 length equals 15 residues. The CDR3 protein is CASSSGQTNTGELFF. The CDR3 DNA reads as TGTGCCAGCAGCTCCGGACAGACGAACACCGGGGAGCTGTTTTTT.

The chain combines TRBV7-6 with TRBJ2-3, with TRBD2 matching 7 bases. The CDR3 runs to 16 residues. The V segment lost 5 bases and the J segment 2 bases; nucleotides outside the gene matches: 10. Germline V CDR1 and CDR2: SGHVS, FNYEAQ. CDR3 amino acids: CASSPYGAGYTDTQYF. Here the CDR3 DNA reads TGTGCCAGCAGCCCCTATGGAGCGGGGTACACAGATACGCAGTATTTT.

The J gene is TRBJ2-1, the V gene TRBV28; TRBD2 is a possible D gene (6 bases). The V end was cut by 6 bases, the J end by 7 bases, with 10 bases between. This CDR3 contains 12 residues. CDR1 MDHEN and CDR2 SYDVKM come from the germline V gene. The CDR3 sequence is CASSRGWNEQFF. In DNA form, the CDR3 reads TGTGCCAGCAGCCGGGGGTGGAATGAGCAGTTCTTC. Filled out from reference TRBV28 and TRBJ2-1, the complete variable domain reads DVKVTQSSRYLVKRTGEKVFLECVQDMDHENMFWYRQDPGLGLRLIYFSYDVKMKEKGDIPEGYSVSREKKERFSLILESASTNQTSMYLCASSRGWNEQFFGPGTRLTVL.

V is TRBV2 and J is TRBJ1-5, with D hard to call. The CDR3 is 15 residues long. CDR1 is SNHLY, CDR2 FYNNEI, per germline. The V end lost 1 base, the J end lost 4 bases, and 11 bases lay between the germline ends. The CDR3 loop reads CASSEVSGVNQPQHF. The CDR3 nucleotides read TGTGCCAGCAGTGAAGTGTCGGGTGTAAATCAGCCCCAGCATTTT.

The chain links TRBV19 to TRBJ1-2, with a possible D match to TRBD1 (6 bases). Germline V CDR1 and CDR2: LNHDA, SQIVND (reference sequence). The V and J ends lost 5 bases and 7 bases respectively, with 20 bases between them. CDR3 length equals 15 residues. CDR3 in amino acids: CASSVPQGRLFGYTF. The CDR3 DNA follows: TGTGCCAGTAGTGTACCACAGGGCAGGTTATTTGGCTACACCTTC.

This CDR3 is CAISGEDRGLGPNQPQHF. The CDR3 DNA reads TGTGCCATCAGCGGCGAGGACAGGGGATTAGGCCCGAATCAGCCCCAGCATTTT. The chain employs TRBV10-3 and TRBJ1-5; 9 bases fit TRBD1. This CDR3 is built from 18 residues. J lost 4 bases, V lost 6 bases, and 16 bases had no gene match. Germline-derived CDR1 and CDR2 are ENHRY and SYGVKD.

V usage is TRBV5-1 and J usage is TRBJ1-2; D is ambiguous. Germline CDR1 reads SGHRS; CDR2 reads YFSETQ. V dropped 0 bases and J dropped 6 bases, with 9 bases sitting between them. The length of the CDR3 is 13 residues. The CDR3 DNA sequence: TGCGCCAGCAGCTTGGCCTACGCCGATGGCTACACCTTC. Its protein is CASSLAYADGYTF.

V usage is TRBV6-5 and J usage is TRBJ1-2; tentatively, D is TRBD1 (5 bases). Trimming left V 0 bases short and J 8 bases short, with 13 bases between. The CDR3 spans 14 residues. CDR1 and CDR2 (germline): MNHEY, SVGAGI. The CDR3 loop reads CASSYSIRGQGYTF. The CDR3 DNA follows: TGTGCCAGCAGTTACTCGATTAGGGGTCAGGGCTACACCTTC.

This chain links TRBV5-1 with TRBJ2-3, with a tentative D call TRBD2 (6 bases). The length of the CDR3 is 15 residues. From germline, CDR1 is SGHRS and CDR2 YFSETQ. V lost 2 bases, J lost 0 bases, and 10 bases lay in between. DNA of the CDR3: TGCGCCAGCAGCTTTTTGCGGGAAAGCACAGATACGCAGTATTTT. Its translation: CASSFLRESTDTQYF.

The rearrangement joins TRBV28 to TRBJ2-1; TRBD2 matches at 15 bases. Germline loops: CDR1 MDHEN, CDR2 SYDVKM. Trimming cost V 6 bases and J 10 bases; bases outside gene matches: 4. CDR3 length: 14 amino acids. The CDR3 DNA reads TGTGCCAGCAGGGGACTAGCGGGAGGTCGAGAGCAGTTCTTC. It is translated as CASRGLAGGREQFF.

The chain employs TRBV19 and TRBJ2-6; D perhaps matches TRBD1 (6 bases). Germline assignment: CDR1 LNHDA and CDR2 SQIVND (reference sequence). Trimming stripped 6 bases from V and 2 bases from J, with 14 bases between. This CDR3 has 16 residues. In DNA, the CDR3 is TGTGCCAGTAGCCATCTCCCAGGGGCTGGGGCCAACGTCCTGACTTTC. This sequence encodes CASSHLPGAGANVLTF.

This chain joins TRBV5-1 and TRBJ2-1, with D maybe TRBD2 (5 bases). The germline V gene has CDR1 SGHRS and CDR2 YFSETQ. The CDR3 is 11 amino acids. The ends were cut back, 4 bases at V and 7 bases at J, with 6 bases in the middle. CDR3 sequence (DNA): TGCGCCAGCAGCGGGGAGAATGAGCAGTTCTTC. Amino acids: CASSGENEQFF. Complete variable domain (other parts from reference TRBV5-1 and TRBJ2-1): KAGVTQTPRYLIKTRGQQVTLSCSPISGHRSVSWYQQTPGQGLQFLFEYFSETQRNKGNFPGRFSGRQFSNSRSEMNVSTLELGDSALYLCASSGENEQFFGPGTRLTVL.

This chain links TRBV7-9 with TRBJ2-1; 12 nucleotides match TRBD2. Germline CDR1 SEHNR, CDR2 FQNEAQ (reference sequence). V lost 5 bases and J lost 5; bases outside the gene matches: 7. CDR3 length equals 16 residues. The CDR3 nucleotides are TGTGCCAGCAGCCCCACTCGACTAGCGGGAGACAATGAGCAGTTCTTC. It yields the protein CASSPTRLAGDNEQFF.

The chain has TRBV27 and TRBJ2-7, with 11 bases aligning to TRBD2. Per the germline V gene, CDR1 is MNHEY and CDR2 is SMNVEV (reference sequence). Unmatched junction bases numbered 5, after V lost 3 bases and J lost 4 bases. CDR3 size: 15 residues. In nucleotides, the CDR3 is TGTGCCAGCAGTTTCACGATAGCGGGAGGGTACGAGCAGTACTTC. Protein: CASSFTIAGGYEQYF.

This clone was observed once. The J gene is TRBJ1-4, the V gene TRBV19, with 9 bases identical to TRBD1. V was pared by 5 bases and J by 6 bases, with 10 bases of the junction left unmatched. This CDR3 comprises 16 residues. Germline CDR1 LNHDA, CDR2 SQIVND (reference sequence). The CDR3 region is CASSFDPRTGDEKLFF. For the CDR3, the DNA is TGTGCCAGTAGTTTCGACCCACGGACAGGGGATGAAAAACTGTTTTTT. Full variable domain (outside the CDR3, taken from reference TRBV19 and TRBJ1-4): DGGITQSPKYLFRKEGQNVTLSCEQNLNHDAMYWYRQDPGQGLRLIYYSQIVNDFQKGDIAEGYSVSREKKESFPLTVTSAQKNPTAFYLCASSFDPRTGDEKLFFGSGTQLSVL.